This T cell receptor beta chain was profiled in a study of beta chain features in type 1 diabetes. Across the study: Patients did not differ from healthy donors in age, gender or cell yield. Broader study findings: A PCR bias possibly favoring shorter templates would apply equally to patients and controls. Shorter TCRB CDR3s, moderately but significantly so, marked every one of the four CD4+ subsets in Type 1 diabetes patients. For type 1 diabetes patients, VDJ junctions showed fewer insertions and more deletions.

This CDR3 has 15 residues. Germline-derived CDR1 and CDR2 are SGHRS and YFSETQ. V gave up 0 bases and J gave up 8 bases; unmatched junction bases: 6. The entirety of the isolated RNA underwent reverse transcription, so expressed TCRB transcripts were sequenced. Sequencing used immunoSEQ multiplex PCR; TCRdb keeps in-frame clones, though not all of them. This sample yields 160,000 or so clones, of which 7.5% to 9.5% are seen a single time; around 0.56% belongs to the top ten. This clone occurred a few times. The antigen is undetermined. Sorted CD4+ subsets: naive, central memory, regulatory, stem cell-like memory (CD45RO/CCR7/CD25/CD127/CD95/CD27 panel).

Sequencing used central memory CD4+ T cells from blood. This TCR was recovered from a woman younger than 30 with type 1 diabetes. The chain uses TRBV5-1 and TRBJ2-1, with 9 positions matching TRBD2. The CDR3 is CASSLDGTSRYEQFF. Here the CDR3 DNA reads TGCGCCAGCAGCTTGGATGGGACTAGCAGGTATGAGCAGTTCTTC.